This T cell receptor beta chain was captured by sequencing in a study of blood T cell repertoires in COVID-19. Measured with immunoSEQ multiplex PCR; TCRdb has only the in-frame clones, and not every one. This sample yields 150,000 to 190,000 clones, of which around four fifths are seen a single time; more than 3% belongs to the top ten. Germline values: CDR1 MNHNS, CDR2 SASEGT. The V and J ends lost 2 bases and 0 bases respectively, with 11 bases between them. This CDR3 contains 16 residues. The specimen was peripheral blood. The chain links TRBV6-1 to TRBJ1-5; D perhaps matches TRBD1 (5 bases). The clonotype originates from a woman of 80 years or more with acute or convalescent COVID-19. The CDR3 spells CASSEFPGISNQPQHF. The CDR3 DNA sequence: TGTGCCAGCAGTGAATTTCCAGGGATTAGCAATCAGCCCCAGCATTTT.